This T cell receptor beta chain was recorded in a study of cytomegalovirus exposure and HLA in healthy donors. Study results and limitations: Cytomegalovirus-associated TCR beta chains were listed, numbering 150 to 200.

The validation cohort, a group of around 130 subjects, included the donors and was separate from the approximately 680-subject first cohort. In its sample, this clone was seen once. Its antigen remains unknown. Repertoires were generated with immunoSEQ multiplex PCR, while TCRdb's copy carries only in-frame clones and drops some. Here the sample spans about 120,000 clones, around 90% being singletons. The TCR originated in a woman between 18 and 29 years old in good health and CMV-seronegative. The sample consisted of PBMCs.

The DNA for the CDR3 is TGTGCCAGCAGTACCGGGACAGGGGCGTTCAATCAGCCCCAGCATTTT. It specifies CASSTGTGAFNQPQHF. The chain couples TRBV28 to TRBJ1-5; 10 bases map to TRBD1. The germline gives CDR1 MDHEN, CDR2 SYDVKM. This CDR3 is built from 16 residues. The ends lost 5 bases at V and 3 bases at J; junction bases unmatched: 7.